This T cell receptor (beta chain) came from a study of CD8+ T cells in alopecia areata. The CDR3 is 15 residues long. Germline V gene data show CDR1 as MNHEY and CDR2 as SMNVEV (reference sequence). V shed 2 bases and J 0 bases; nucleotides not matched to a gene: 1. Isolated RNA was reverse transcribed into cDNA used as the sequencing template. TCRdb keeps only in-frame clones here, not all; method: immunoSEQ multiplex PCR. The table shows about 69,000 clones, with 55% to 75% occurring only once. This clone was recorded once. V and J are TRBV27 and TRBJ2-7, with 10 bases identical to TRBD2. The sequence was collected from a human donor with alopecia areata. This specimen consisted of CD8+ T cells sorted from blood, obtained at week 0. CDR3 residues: CASSLASGSSYEQYF. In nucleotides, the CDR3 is TGTGCCAGCAGTTTAGCTAGCGGGAGCTCCTACGAGCAGTACTTC.